Listed here are 28 T cell receptor beta chains from one sample, sequenced in a study of PD-1 blockade in mismatch repair-deficient tumors. TCRdb keeps only in-frame clones here, not all; method: immunoSEQ multiplex PCR. The table lists around 49,000 clones, around 77% of them singletons. This specimen was PBMCs, taken before pembrolizumab treatment. These receptors originate from an adult with mismatch repair-deficient cancer.

The V and J genes are TRBV5-1 and TRBJ2-3; D is possibly TRBD1 or TRBD2 (6 bases each). V was clipped by 4 bases and J by 0 bases, with 15 bases between them. This CDR3 region has 16 residues. The germline gives CDR1 SGHRS, CDR2 YFSETQ. The CDR3 region is CASSTQGGTSTDTQYF. CDR3 bases: TGCGCCAGCAGCACACAGGGAGGAACTAGCACAGATACGCAGTATTTT. Complete variable domain (other parts from reference TRBV5-1 and TRBJ2-3): KAGVTQTPRYLIKTRGQQVTLSCSPISGHRSVSWYQQTPGQGLQFLFEYFSETQRNKGNFPGRFSGRQFSNSRSEMNVSTLELGDSALYLCASSTQGGTSTDTQYFGPGTRLTVL.

This chain uses TRBV6-1 with TRBJ2-7, with 11 bases identical to TRBD2. The V gene's germline CDR1 is MNHNS and CDR2 SASEGT. Trimming took 4 bases from V and 7 from J; bases not matched to a gene: 6. The CDR3 has 14 residues. CDR3 bases: TGTGCCAGCAGTGGTACTAGCGGGAGAGGTGAGCAGTACTTC. Its translation: CASSGTSGRGEQYF.

The chain uses TRBV4-1 and TRBJ1-3; TRBD1 is a possible D gene (5 bases). This CDR3 has 16 residues. CDR1 and CDR2 from the germline V gene are MGHRA and YSYEKL. Trimming cost V 4 bases and J 0 bases, with 13 bases left between them. The CDR3 DNA follows: TGCGCCAGCAGCCCACGCCCAGGGAGCTCTGGAAACACCATATATTTT. This encodes CASSPRPGSSGNTIYF.

V and J are TRBV9 and TRBJ2-5; the match to TRBD2 covers 7 bases. The CDR3 is made up of 15 amino acids. The J segment lost 2 bases and the V segment lost 1 base, leaving 5 bases of the junction unmatched. Germline CDR1 is SGDLS and CDR2 is YYNGEE. Here the CDR3 DNA reads TGTGCCAGCAGCGTATCGCGCGGGAGACAAGAGACCCAGTACTTC. Translating gives CASSVSRGRQETQYF. The variable domain in full, with the rest retrieved from reference TRBV9 and TRBJ2-5, is DSGVTQTPKHLITATGQRVTLRCSPRSGDLSVYWYQQSLDQGLQFLIQYYNGEERAKGNILERFSAQQFPDLHSELNLSSLELGDSALYFCASSVSRGRQETQYFGPGTRLLVL.

The J gene is TRBJ2-7, the V gene TRBV5-1; 8 bases map to TRBD2. In germline, CDR1 is SGHRS, CDR2 YFSETQ. The CDR3 consists of 16 residues. Trimming removed 0 bases from V and 1 base from J; junction bases left unmatched: 6. CDR3 DNA sequence: TGCGCCAGCAGCTTGGGACTAGCGATGAGTTCCTACGAGCAGTACTTC. This gives the protein CASSLGLAMSSYEQYF.

The V and J genes are TRBV4-3 and TRBJ2-3; either TRBD1 or TRBD2 may fit D (5 bases each). Germline CDR1 and CDR2: LGHNA and YSLEER. The germline V and J ends were trimmed by 0 bases and 6 bases, with 16 bases remaining between them. The CDR3 loop spans 16 amino acids. In DNA form, the CDR3 reads TGCGCCAGCAGCCAAGAGGGACGGGCTGTGGTGGATACGCAGTATTTT. This codes for CASSQEGRAVVDTQYF.

The chain recombines TRBV7-8 with TRBJ2-3; weak D call: TRBD2 (5 bases). The CDR3 has 14 amino acids. Per the germline V gene, CDR1 is SGHVS and CDR2 is FQNEAQ. V was pared by 4 bases and J by 2 bases, with 10 bases between. The CDR3 region has the DNA TGTGCCAGCAGCTCCGGACTGCCCACAGATACGCAGTATTTT. Translated, it gives CASSSGLPTDTQYF.

J is TRBJ2-4 and V is TRBV28; 7 bases fit TRBD1. Trimming removed 1 base from V and 0 bases from J; junction bases left unmatched: 0. The CDR3 spans 15 residues. CDR1 is MDHEN and CDR2 is SYDVKM in the germline V gene. The CDR3 DNA reads TGTGCCAGCAGTTTATCAGGGGGAGCCAAAAACATTCAGTACTTC. Translation: CASSLSGGAKNIQYF.

The V and J genes are TRBV19 and TRBJ1-1; D not certain. V lost 6 bases, J lost 7 bases, and 12 bases lay in between. This CDR3 comprises 12 residues. From germline, CDR1 is LNHDA and CDR2 SQIVND (reference sequence). The CDR3 sequence: CASSPGPYEAFF. CDR3 nucleotide sequence: TGTGCCAGTAGCCCCGGACCCTATGAAGCTTTCTTT.

This chain uses TRBV6-6 with TRBJ1-2, with D possibly TRBD1 on 6 matching bases. Germline loops: CDR1 MNHNY, CDR2 SVGAGI (reference sequence). Between the trimmed V and J ends, which lost 0 bases and 2 bases, there was a span of 10 bases. This CDR3 contains 15 residues. This CDR3 reads CASSYSGHGNYGYTF. CDR3 sequence (DNA): TGTGCCAGCAGTTACTCGGGACACGGGAACTATGGCTACACCTTC.

This clone was observed once. The CDR3 DNA reads as TGTGCCTGGACTATGCAGGGGACTAACTATGGCTACACCTTC. Residues: CAWTMQGTNYGYTF. The rearrangement joins TRBV30 to TRBJ1-2, with a possible D match to TRBD1 (6 bases). The CDR3 length is 14 residues. Germline CDR1 and CDR2: GTSNPN and SVGIG (reference sequence). Trimming shortened V by 4 bases and J by 0 bases, and 12 bases separated the two germline ends. Full variable domain (missing parts from reference TRBV30 and TRBJ1-2): SQTIHQWPATLVQPVGSPLSLECTVEGTSNPNLYWYRQAAGRGLQLLFYSVGIGQISSEVPQNLSASRPQDRQFILSSKKLLLSDSGFYLCAWTMQGTNYGYTFGSGTRLTVV.

By sample share, this clone is medium-sized. The chain employs TRBV7-9 and TRBJ2-2; D remains ambiguous. V was trimmed by 0 bases and J by 7 bases, leaving 9 bases between them. In germline, CDR1 is SEHNR, CDR2 FQNEAQ (reference sequence). The CDR3 length is 14 residues. The CDR3 nucleotides read TGTGCCAGCAGCTTAGCAGAATTCGGCGGGGAGCTGTTTTTT. Translated, it gives CASSLAEFGGELFF.

This chain links TRBV5-1 with TRBJ2-5; TRBD2 aligns across 11 bases. Germline CDR1 reads SGHRS; CDR2 reads YFSETQ. The CDR3 has 17 amino acids. J gave up 5 bases and V 0 bases, and 9 bases lay outside the gene matches. The CDR3 loop reads CASSLVGTSGSSETQYF. Written as DNA, the CDR3 is TGCGCCAGCAGCTTGGTCGGTACTAGCGGGAGTTCGGAGACCCAGTACTTC.

CDR3 loop: CATSRVPGASQAGELFF. CDR3 sequence (DNA): TGTGCCACCAGCAGAGTCCCGGGGGCTAGCCAGGCCGGGGAGCTGTTTTTT. The rearrangement uses TRBV15 and TRBJ2-2; the D gene could be TRBD1 or TRBD2 (6 bases each). V lost 1 base and J lost 6, with 18 bases in between. CDR1 is LNHNV, CDR2 YYDKDF, per germline (reference sequence). The CDR3 consists of 17 residues.

The chain recombines TRBV7-3 with TRBJ2-3; 9 positions agree with TRBD2. After removal of 6 bases from V and 0 bases from J, the junction contained 1 base not matched to a gene. The germline CDR1 and CDR2 sequences are SGHTA and FQGTGA. The length of the CDR3 is 14 residues. As DNA, the CDR3 is TGTGCCAGCAGTGGGACTAGCAGCACAGATACGCAGTATTTT. Translation: CASSGTSSTDTQYF. Supplemented by reference TRBV7-3 and TRBJ2-3, the full variable domain reads GAGVSQTPSNKVTEKGKYVELRCDPISGHTALYWYRQSLGQGPEFLIYFQGTGAADDSGLPNDRFFAVRPEGSVSTLKIQRTERGDSAVYLCASSGTSSTDTQYFGPGTRLTVL.

The V and J genes are TRBV27 and TRBJ1-2, with a possible D match to TRBD1 (5 bases). The CDR3 is 19 residues long. V was pared by 8 bases and J by 1 base, with 29 bases between. The germline CDR1 and CDR2 sequences are MNHEY and SMNVEV (reference sequence). CDR3 bases: TGTGCCAGCCACACGTCTTATTTTACTACGACAGTTATTAACTATGGCTACACCTTC. Protein: CASHTSYFTTTVINYGYTF.

The chain links TRBV7-9 to TRBJ2-1; TRBD2 matches at 7 bases. The length of the CDR3 is 16 residues. Unmatched junction bases numbered 16, after V lost 7 bases and J lost 7 bases. Germline V gene data show CDR1 as SEHNR and CDR2 as FQNEAQ (reference sequence). CDR3 protein: CASTSSRASGKNEQFF. DNA for the CDR3: TGTGCCAGCACCTCAAGCCGGGCTAGCGGAAAGAATGAGCAGTTCTTC.

CDR3: CASSVASSSGNTIYF. DNA for the CDR3: TGTGCCAGCAGCGTAGCCTCCAGCTCTGGAAACACCATATATTTT. The chain combines TRBV9 with TRBJ1-3; no clear D gene. Trimming cost V 0 bases and J 0 bases, with 7 bases left between them. The germline CDR1 and CDR2 sequences are SGDLS and YYNGEE. The CDR3 length is 15 residues.

This sequence joins TRBV6-6 and TRBJ1-2, with TRBD1 matching over 10 bases. The CDR3 covers 15 residues. Germline V CDR1 and CDR2: MNHNY, SVGAGI (reference sequence). Trimming cost V 2 bases and J 6 bases; bases outside gene matches: 6. CDR3 in amino acids: CASSYGTGAGDGYTF. The CDR3 nucleotides are TGTGCCAGCAGTTACGGGACAGGGGCAGGGGATGGCTACACCTTC.

The V gene is TRBV25-1, the J gene TRBJ2-3, with 7 bases identical to TRBD2. The CDR3 is 17 amino acids. Per germline, CDR1 MGHDK and CDR2 SYGVNS. The V segment lost 1 base and the J segment 5 bases; nucleotides outside the gene matches: 12. This CDR3 is CASSEWGGGKVRDTQYF. CDR3 in DNA: TGTGCCAGCAGTGAATGGGGGGGAGGCAAGGTGAGAGATACGCAGTATTTT. Looking up the rest from reference TRBV25-1 and TRBJ2-3 gives the full variable domain: EADIYQTPRYLVIGTGKKITLECSQTMGHDKMYWYQQDPGMELHLIHYSYGVNSTEKGDLSSESTVSRIRTEHFPLTLESARPSHTSQYLCASSEWGGGKVRDTQYFGPGTRLTVL.

The chain joins TRBV9 to TRBJ2-7; D may be TRBD2 (7 bases). Germline loops: CDR1 SGDLS, CDR2 YYNGEE. The CDR3 is 14 residues long. The V end lost 3 bases, the J end lost 5 bases, and 15 bases lay between the germline ends. This CDR3 is CASSGRENRDEQYF. Written as DNA, the CDR3 is TGTGCCAGCAGCGGGCGGGAGAACAGGGACGAGCAGTACTTC.

The V gene is TRBV11-1, the J gene TRBJ2-1; 14 bases are a match to TRBD2. The length of the CDR3 is 15 residues. V lost 5 bases, J lost 9 bases, and 6 bases stayed unmatched. Germline assignment: CDR1 SGHAT and CDR2 FQDESV (reference sequence). CDR3 DNA sequence: TGTGCCAGCAGCACTTACGGACTAGCGGGAGGTGAGCAGTTCTTC. Its protein is CASSTYGLAGGEQFF.

The genes are TRBV7-9 and TRBJ2-7; D might be TRBD1 (5 bases). This CDR3 has 14 residues. Trimming removed 4 bases at V and 4 bases at J, with 14 bases between. Per germline, CDR1 SEHNR and CDR2 FQNEAQ (reference sequence). CDR3 in DNA: TGTGCCAGCAGCTCCAAGGCAGGGTCTTACGAGCAGTACTTC. This translates into CASSSKAGSYEQYF.

The J gene is TRBJ2-7, the V gene TRBV27; D possibly corresponds to TRBD1 (5 bases). From germline, CDR1 is MNHEY and CDR2 SMNVEV (reference sequence). Deletions cut 5 bases from V and 3 bases from J, with 14 bases between. The CDR3 runs to 14 residues. For the CDR3, the DNA is TGTGCCAGCAGTCCAAGGGGCCCCCACTACGAGCAGTACTTC. It codes for CASSPRGPHYEQYF.

The gene calls are TRBV30 and TRBJ2-5; D gene unclear. CDR3 length equals 13 residues. Looked up from germline, CDR1 is GTSNPN and CDR2 is SVGIG (reference sequence). V was pared by 4 bases and J by 6 bases, with 15 bases between. The CDR3 is CAWKWLVTQTQYF. The CDR3 DNA reads TGTGCCTGGAAATGGCTAGTGACGCAGACCCAGTACTTC.

The V and J genes are TRBV28 and TRBJ2-7; tentatively, D is TRBD2 (5 bases). V gave up 6 bases and J gave up 3 bases, with 15 bases separating them. The V gene's germline CDR1 is MDHEN and CDR2 SYDVKM. This CDR3 contains 14 residues. CDR3 coding DNA: TGTGCCAGCAGAATAAGACAAGAGGGCTACGAGCAGTACTTC. The encoded protein is CASRIRQEGYEQYF. The full variable domain, rest sourced from reference TRBV28 and TRBJ2-7, is DVKVTQSSRYLVKRTGEKVFLECVQDMDHENMFWYRQDPGLGLRLIYFSYDVKMKEKGDIPEGYSVSREKKERFSLILESASTNQTSMYLCASRIRQEGYEQYFGPGTRLTVT.

The genes are TRBV28 and TRBJ1-5; possible D gene TRBD1, 5 bases. This CDR3 is built from 16 residues. The ends were cut back, 5 bases at V and 3 bases at J, with 17 bases in the middle. Germline values: CDR1 MDHEN, CDR2 SYDVKM. Here the CDR3 DNA reads TGTGCCAGCAGTCCCCCCCAAACAGGACCCAATCAGCCCCAGCATTTT. This gives the protein CASSPPQTGPNQPQHF. The full variable domain, in which reference TRBV28 and TRBJ1-5 provide the parts outside the CDR3, is DVKVTQSSRYLVKRTGEKVFLECVQDMDHENMFWYRQDPGLGLRLIYFSYDVKMKEKGDIPEGYSVSREKKERFSLILESASTNQTSMYLCASSPPQTGPNQPQHFGDGTRLSIL.

CDR3 loop: CASSALAPVVTDTQYF. In DNA, the CDR3 is TGTGCCAGCAGTGCACTCGCTCCGGTAGTAACAGATACGCAGTATTTT. The chain couples TRBV6-1 to TRBJ2-3; D is unclear. Per germline, CDR1 MNHNS and CDR2 SASEGT. The CDR3 contains 16 residues. V gave up 4 bases and J gave up 3 bases, with 17 bases separating them.